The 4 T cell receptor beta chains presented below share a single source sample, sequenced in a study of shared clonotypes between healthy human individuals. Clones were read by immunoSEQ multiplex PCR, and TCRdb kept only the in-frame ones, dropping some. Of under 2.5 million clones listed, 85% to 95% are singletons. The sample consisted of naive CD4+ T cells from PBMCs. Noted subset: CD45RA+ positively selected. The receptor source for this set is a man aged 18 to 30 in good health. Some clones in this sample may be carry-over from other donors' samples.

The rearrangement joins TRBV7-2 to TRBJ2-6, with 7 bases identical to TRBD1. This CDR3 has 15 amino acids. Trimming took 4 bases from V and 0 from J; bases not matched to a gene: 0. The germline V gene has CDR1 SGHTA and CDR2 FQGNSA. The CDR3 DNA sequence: TGTGCCAGCAGCTGGGACAGCTCTGGGGCCAACGTCCTGACTTTC. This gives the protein CASSWDSSGANVLTF.

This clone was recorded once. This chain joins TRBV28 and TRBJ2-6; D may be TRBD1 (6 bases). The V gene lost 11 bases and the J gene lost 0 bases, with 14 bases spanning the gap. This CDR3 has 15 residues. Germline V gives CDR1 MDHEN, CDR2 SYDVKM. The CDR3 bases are TGTGCCTCCCGTGGGGGCGGCTCTGGGGCCAACGTCCTGACTTTC. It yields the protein CASRGGGSGANVLTF.

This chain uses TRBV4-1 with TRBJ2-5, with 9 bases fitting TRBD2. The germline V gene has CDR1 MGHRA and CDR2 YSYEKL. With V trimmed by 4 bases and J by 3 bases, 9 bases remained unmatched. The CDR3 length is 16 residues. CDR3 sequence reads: CASSPLPTSGKETQYF. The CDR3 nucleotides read TGCGCCAGCAGCCCACTACCGACTAGCGGAAAAGAGACCCAGTACTTC.

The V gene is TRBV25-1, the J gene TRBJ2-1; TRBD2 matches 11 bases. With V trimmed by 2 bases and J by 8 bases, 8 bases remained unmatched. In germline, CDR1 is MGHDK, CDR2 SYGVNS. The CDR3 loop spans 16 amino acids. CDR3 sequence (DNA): TGTGCCAGCAGTGAAAGACTAGCGGGAAGTGGCGATGAGCAGTTCTTC. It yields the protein CASSERLAGSGDEQFF.